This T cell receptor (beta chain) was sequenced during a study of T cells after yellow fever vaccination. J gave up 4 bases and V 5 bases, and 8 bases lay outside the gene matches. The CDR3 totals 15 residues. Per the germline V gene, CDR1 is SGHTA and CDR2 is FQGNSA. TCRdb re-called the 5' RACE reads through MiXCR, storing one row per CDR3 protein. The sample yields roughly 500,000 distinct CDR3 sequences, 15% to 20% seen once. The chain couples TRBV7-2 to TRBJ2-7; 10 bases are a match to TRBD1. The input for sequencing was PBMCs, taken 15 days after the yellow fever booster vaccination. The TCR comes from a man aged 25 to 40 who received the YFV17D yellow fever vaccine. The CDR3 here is CASSTAGQGLYEQYF. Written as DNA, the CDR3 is TGTGCCAGCAGCACCGCGGGACAGGGGCTGTACGAGCAGTACTTC.